This section outlines one TCR beta chain sequence together with its context. Its target is unknown. Treatment defined: some 20 received Ad26.COV2.S at low or high dose, single or two shots; a few received placebo; per-sample allocation not given. Material that was analyzed had been drawn on day 63 after the first vaccine or placebo injection. Aged 18-55 years, donor was enrolled in Boston in about 2020. The data originate from a study of Ad26.COV2.S vaccination and SARS-CoV-2 variants. The study's findings and limits: Those who received the vaccine showed greater spike-specific TCR breadth than those given placebo. The TCR breadth and depth analyses may have produced an underestimate of total T cell responses.

Here immunoSEQ multiplex PCR was the method, and the copy in TCRdb shows in-frame clones only, minus some. This table holds hundreds of thousands of clones, about 89% found once. J gave up 6 bases and V 0 bases, and 4 bases lay outside the gene matches. From germline, CDR1 is SGHDT and CDR2 YYEEEE. This CDR3 has 14 amino acids. Sequenced here: peripheral blood, sampled in a trial of Ad26.COV2.S vaccine versus placebo. The rearrangement joins TRBV5-6 to TRBJ1-2; 8 bases fit TRBD1. The receptor was isolated from a person aged 18-60 years who received the Ad26.COV2.S COVID-19 vaccine or a placebo. The CDR3 sequence: CASSLGAGGDGYTF. CDR3 sequence (DNA): TGTGCCAGCAGCTTGGGGGCAGGGGGCGATGGCTACACCTTC.